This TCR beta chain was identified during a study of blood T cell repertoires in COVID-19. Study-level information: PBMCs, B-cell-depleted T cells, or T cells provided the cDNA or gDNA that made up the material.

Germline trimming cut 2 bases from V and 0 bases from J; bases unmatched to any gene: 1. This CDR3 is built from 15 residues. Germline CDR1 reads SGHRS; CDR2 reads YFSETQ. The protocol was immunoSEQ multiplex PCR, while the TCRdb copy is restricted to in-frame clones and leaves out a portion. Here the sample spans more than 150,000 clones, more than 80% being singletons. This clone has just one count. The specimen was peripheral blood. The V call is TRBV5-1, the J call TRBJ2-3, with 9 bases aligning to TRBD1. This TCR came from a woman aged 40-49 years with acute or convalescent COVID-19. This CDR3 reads CASSFGQGSTDTQYF. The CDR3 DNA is TGCGCCAGCAGCTTCGGACAGGGGAGCACAGATACGCAGTATTTT.